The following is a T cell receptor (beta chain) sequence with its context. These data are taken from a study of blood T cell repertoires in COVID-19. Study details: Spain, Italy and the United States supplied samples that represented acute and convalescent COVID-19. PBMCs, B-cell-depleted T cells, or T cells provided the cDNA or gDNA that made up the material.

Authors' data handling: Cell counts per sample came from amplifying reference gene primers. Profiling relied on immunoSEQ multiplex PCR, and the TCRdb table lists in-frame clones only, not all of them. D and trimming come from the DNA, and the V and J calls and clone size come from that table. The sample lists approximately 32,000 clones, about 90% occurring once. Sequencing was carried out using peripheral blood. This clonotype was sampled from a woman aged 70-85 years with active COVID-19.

CDR3 DNA: TGTGCCAGCAGCTTGGCTAGCGGGGGCACAGATACGCAGTATTTT. Protein product: CASSLASGGTDTQYF. This chain joins TRBV5-4 and TRBJ2-3, with 9 bases lining up with TRBD2. Trimming at V came to 0 bases and at J to 1 base, leaving 0 bases not matched to a gene. This CDR3 contains 15 residues. Germline-derived CDR1 and CDR2 are SGHNT and YYREEE (reference sequence).